This TCR beta chain is from a study of CD8 T cells in Susac syndrome. Study-wide points: The study admitted that it had a relatively small number of individuals in its TCR sequencing and HLA analysis.

The T cells that were sequenced for TCR beta were CD8+ and CD4+ cells from blood. Relapsing-remitting disease, either stable or active, was present in the treatment-naive patients who were the multiple sclerosis controls. An amount of RNA that ranged from roughly 0.45 to 1 ug was reverse transcribed with random hexamers. TCR beta CDR3 was amplified by immunoSEQ covering 54 Vbeta and 13 Jbeta. MiXCR, run by TCRdb on the immunoSEQ multiplex PCR reads, gives a single entry per CDR3 protein. The repertoire holds roughly 300,000 distinct CDR3 sequences, with about 88% as singletons. As regards this clonotype: What it binds is unknown.

Per the germline V gene, CDR1 is LNHDA and CDR2 is SQIVND (reference sequence). V gave up 3 bases and J gave up 8 bases, with 8 bases separating them. The CDR3 has 12 residues. Sequenced input: CD8+ T cells from PBMCs. This receptor was obtained from a human donor with multiple sclerosis. The V and J genes are TRBV19 and TRBJ1-5, with D uncertain. DNA of the CDR3: TGTGCCAGTAGTATCTACGGGAAGCCCCAGCATTTT. This gives the protein CASSIYGKPQHF. The variable domain in full, with the rest retrieved from reference TRBV19 and TRBJ1-5, is DGGITQSPKYLFRKEGQNVTLSCEQNLNHDAMYWYRQDPGQGLRLIYYSQIVNDFQKGDIAEGYSVSREKKESFPLTVTSAQKNPTAFYLCASSIYGKPQHFGDGTRLSIL.